These 9 T cell receptor beta chains came from one sample sequenced in a study of cytomegalovirus exposure and HLA in healthy donors. Primers included in the PCR were 60 Vbeta and 13 Jbeta primers. The assay was immunoSEQ multiplex PCR, and TCRdb's table has in-frame clones only and misses some. This sample yields approximately 100,000 clones, of which 70% to 85% are seen a single time; 3.1% belongs to the top ten. Sequenced material: PBMCs. These receptors all stem from a woman between 40 and 50 years old in good health and CMV-seronegative.

The chain uses TRBV11-3 and TRBJ2-3; tentative D call: TRBD2 (6 bases). Per germline, CDR1 SGHNT and CDR2 YENEEA. The CDR3 covers 15 residues. Trimming pared 2 bases from V and 1 base from J, leaving 10 bases between. This CDR3 reads CASSLSREGTDTQYF. The CDR3 DNA follows: TGTGCCAGCAGCTTATCCAGGGAGGGCACAGATACGCAGTATTTT.

The chain has TRBV7-9 and TRBJ2-7; 7 bases are a match to TRBD1. The CDR3 length is 14 residues. The V gene's germline CDR1 is SEHNR and CDR2 FQNEAQ (reference sequence). V was pared by 4 bases and J by 5 bases, with 8 bases of the junction left unmatched. CDR3 region: CASSSPDRDHEQYF. CDR3 in DNA: TGTGCCAGCAGCTCACCCGACAGGGACCACGAGCAGTACTTC.

This clone has just a few counts. The chain links TRBV6-6 to TRBJ1-6; 9 bases are a match to TRBD1. This CDR3 is built from 14 residues. The V gene's germline CDR1 is MNHNY and CDR2 SVGAGI (reference sequence). The CDR3 loop reads CGAGTGPPNSPLHF. Here the CDR3 DNA reads TGTGGCGCCGGGACAGGGCCTCCTAATTCACCCCTCCACTTT.

The chain carries TRBV27 and TRBJ2-7, with 10 positions matching TRBD1. V gave up 4 bases and J gave up 3 bases; unmatched junction bases: 6. Germline-derived CDR1 and CDR2 are MNHEY and SMNVEV (reference sequence). The CDR3 loop spans 15 amino acids. This CDR3 reads CASSSRDRGNYEQYF. For the CDR3, the DNA is TGTGCCAGCAGTTCCCGGGACAGGGGTAACTACGAGCAGTACTTC.

The rearrangement links TRBV5-1 to TRBJ1-2, with TRBD1 matching over 7 bases. Germline V gene data show CDR1 as SGHRS and CDR2 as YFSETQ. This CDR3 has 15 amino acids. J was trimmed by 4 bases and V by 0 bases; bases with no gene match: 6. CDR3 nucleotides: TGCGCCAGCAGCTTGGGGCCGGGACAGAGCTATGGCTACACCTTC. Residues: CASSLGPGQSYGYTF. Looking up the rest from reference TRBV5-1 and TRBJ1-2 gives the full variable domain: KAGVTQTPRYLIKTRGQQVTLSCSPISGHRSVSWYQQTPGQGLQFLFEYFSETQRNKGNFPGRFSGRQFSNSRSEMNVSTLELGDSALYLCASSLGPGQSYGYTFGSGTRLTVV.

V gene TRBV7-9 combines with J gene TRBJ2-3; maybe TRBD2 (6 bases). Trimming removed 2 bases at V and 7 bases at J, with 19 bases between. The germline V gene encodes CDR1 SEHNR and CDR2 FQNEAQ (reference sequence). CDR3 length equals 16 residues. Here the CDR3 reads CASSLFRVGSPNTQYF. The CDR3 nucleotides read TGTGCCAGCAGCTTATTTCGGGTCGGGAGCCCCAATACGCAGTATTTT.

The chain links TRBV10-3 to TRBJ1-5, with TRBD1 as a possible D gene (6 bases). The V gene's germline CDR1 is ENHRY and CDR2 SYGVKD. The CDR3 extends over 14 amino acids. V lost 8 bases, J lost 5 bases, and 16 bases lay in between. The CDR3 reads CAIGGGGNDQPQHF. CDR3 sequence (DNA): TGTGCCATCGGGGGCGGCGGTAACGATCAGCCCCAGCATTTT.

The V call is TRBV30, the J call TRBJ1-5, with TRBD1 as a possible D gene (5 bases). V was cut by 0 bases and J by 4 bases, with 10 bases left in between. This CDR3 is 14 amino acids long. Germline CDR1 reads GTSNPN; CDR2 reads SVGIG (reference sequence). The CDR3 is CAWSVLSGNQPQHF. Here the CDR3 DNA reads TGTGCCTGGAGTGTACTCTCAGGGAATCAGCCCCAGCATTTT.

The chain carries TRBV10-1 and TRBJ2-7, with no clear D. The CDR3 is made up of 13 amino acids. Between the trimmed V and J ends, which lost 6 bases and 3 bases, there was a span of 12 bases. Germline assignment: CDR1 WNHNN and CDR2 SYGVQD (reference sequence). For the CDR3, the DNA is TGCGCCAGCAGCGACTCGGCATTCTACGAGCAGTACTTC. Translating it yields CASSDSAFYEQYF.